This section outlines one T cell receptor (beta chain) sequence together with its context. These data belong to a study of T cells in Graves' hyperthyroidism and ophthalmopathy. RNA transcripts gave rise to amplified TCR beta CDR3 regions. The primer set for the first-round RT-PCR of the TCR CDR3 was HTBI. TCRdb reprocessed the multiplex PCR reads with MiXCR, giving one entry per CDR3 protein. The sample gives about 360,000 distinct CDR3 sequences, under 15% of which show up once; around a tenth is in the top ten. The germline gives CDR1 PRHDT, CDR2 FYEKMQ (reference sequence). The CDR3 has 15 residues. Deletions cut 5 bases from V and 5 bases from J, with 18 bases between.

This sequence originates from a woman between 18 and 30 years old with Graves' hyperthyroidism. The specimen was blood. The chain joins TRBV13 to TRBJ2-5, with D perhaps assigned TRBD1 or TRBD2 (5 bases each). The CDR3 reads CASSTRDGTAETQYF. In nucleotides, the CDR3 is TGTGCCAGCAGCACACGGGACGGGACGGCGGAGACCCAGTACTTC. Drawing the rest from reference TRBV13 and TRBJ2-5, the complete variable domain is AAGVIQSPRHLIKEKRETATLKCYPIPRHDTVYWYQQGPGQDPQFLISFYEKMQSDKGSIPDRFSAQQFSDYHSELNMSSLELGDSALYFCASSTRDGTAETQYFGPGTRLLVL.